The next 30 T cell receptor beta chains were all read from a single sample in a study of blood T cell repertoires in COVID-19 (dated by TCRdb to between 2020 and 2021). Preparation of the library involved the immunoSEQ multiplex PCR assay. TCRdb mirrors the immuneACCESS table, restricted to in-frame sequences. Some clones are absent from its copies; in checked studies, under half trace to an unresolved V gene, and the reason for the others is unknown. For this sample there are about 94,000 clones; over 75% appear just once. In total, the top ten clones hold roughly 6.8% of the sample. The sample taken for sequencing was peripheral blood. The receptors shown here come from a human donor with acute or convalescent COVID-19. The donor label of this sample is uncertain.

The V gene is TRBV15, the J gene TRBJ2-6; 11 nucleotides line up with TRBD1. There are 19 residues in the CDR3. The J segment lost 1 base and the V segment lost 2 bases, leaving 7 bases of the junction unmatched. Germline loops: CDR1 LNHNV, CDR2 YYDKDF (reference sequence). This chain's CDR3 is CATSRPWTGGSSGANVLTF. The CDR3 DNA is TGTGCCACCAGCAGACCTTGGACAGGGGGCAGTTCTGGGGCCAACGTCCTGACTTTC.

V usage is TRBV5-1 and J usage is TRBJ2-6; TRBD1 aligns across 12 bases. The trim removed 4 bases at V and 4 bases at J, leaving 6 bases unmatched. This CDR3 is built from 17 residues. Germline V gene sequence: CDR1 SGHRS, CDR2 YFSETQ. CDR3 nucleotide sequence: TGCGCCAGCAGCGGTCCGGGACAGGGGGCCGGGGCCAACGTCCTGACTTTC. Translation: CASSGPGQGAGANVLTF.

The genes are TRBV28 and TRBJ1-4, with D maybe TRBD1 (5 bases). Trimming removed 11 bases from V and 2 bases from J, with 18 bases in between. Germline-derived CDR1 and CDR2 are MDHEN and SYDVKM. This CDR3 is 15 amino acids long. The CDR3 region is CAGQGAQGTNEKLFF. For the CDR3, the DNA is TGTGCCGGTCAGGGCGCGCAGGGTACTAATGAAAAACTGTTTTTT.

This clone has just one count. The chain uses TRBV3-1 (or the pseudogene TRBV3-2) and TRBJ1-5; 7 nucleotides agree with TRBD1. Germline V lookup: CDR1 LGHDT, CDR2 YNNKEL (reference sequence). The V segment lost 4 bases and the J segment 4 bases; nucleotides outside the gene matches: 4. CDR3 length equals 14 residues. CDR3 coding DNA: TGTGCCAGCAGCCGCCAGGGGGAAAATCAGCCCCAGCATTTT. This translates into CASSRQGENQPQHF.

V gene TRBV11-3 combines with J gene TRBJ1-5; a possible D gene is TRBD1 (5 bases). The CDR3 extends over 16 amino acids. Germline loops: CDR1 SGHNT, CDR2 YENEEA. V was pared by 3 bases and J by 4 bases, with 16 bases between. The CDR3 loop is CASSFLGGTTNQPQHF. DNA for the CDR3: TGTGCCAGCAGCTTCCTCGGGGGGACGACTAATCAGCCCCAGCATTTT.

This rearrangement joins TRBV27 to TRBJ1-1, with 7 bases that match TRBD1. Germline lookup yields CDR1 MNHEY and CDR2 SMNVEV (reference sequence). After removal of 5 bases from V and 0 bases from J, the junction contained 15 bases not matched to a gene. The CDR3 loop spans 18 amino acids. CDR3 region: CASSPTGASPLLNTEAFF. CDR3 nucleotides: TGTGCCAGCAGTCCCACAGGGGCTTCCCCTCTCTTGAACACTGAAGCTTTCTTT.

This clone was seen only a few times. The V gene is TRBV19, the J gene TRBJ2-3; D is undetermined. Per germline, CDR1 LNHDA and CDR2 SQIVND (reference sequence). Between the trimmed V and J ends, which lost 4 bases and 2 bases, there was a span of 16 bases. CDR3 size: 16 residues. CDR3 nucleotides: TGTGCCAGTAGTACCGCGAAACGAACCGACACAGATACGCAGTATTTT. Translating it yields CASSTAKRTDTDTQYF.

The CDR3 DNA sequence: TGTGCCAGCAGTAGATCGGACATCTCCTACGAGCAGTACTTC. Its protein product is CASSRSDISYEQYF. This sequence joins TRBV6-5 and TRBJ2-7, with D tentatively TRBD1 (5 bases). Trimming left V 5 bases short and J 0 bases short, with 11 bases between. The germline V gene encodes CDR1 MNHEY and CDR2 SVGAGI. This CDR3 comprises 14 residues.

In its sample, this clone was seen a few times. V usage is TRBV19 and J usage is TRBJ2-5; D might be TRBD1 (8 bases). This CDR3 is built from 15 residues. Trimming took 6 bases from V and 2 from J, leaving 16 bases between them. The germline V gene encodes CDR1 LNHDA and CDR2 SQIVND (reference sequence). CDR3 DNA sequence: TGTGCCAGTAGACACAACAGGGGGGGACAAGAGACCCAGTACTTC. The encoded protein is CASRHNRGGQETQYF. Full variable domain (missing parts from reference TRBV19 and TRBJ2-5): DGGITQSPKYLFRKEGQNVTLSCEQNLNHDAMYWYRQDPGQGLRLIYYSQIVNDFQKGDIAEGYSVSREKKESFPLTVTSAQKNPTAFYLCASRHNRGGQETQYFGPGTRLLVL.

The chain uses TRBV19 and TRBJ2-4; TRBD2 is a possible D gene (5 bases). Germline-derived CDR1 and CDR2 are LNHDA and SQIVND (reference sequence). The CDR3 covers 13 residues. The V end was cut by 2 bases, the J end by 12 bases, with 14 bases between. The CDR3 region is CASSIIPRGDQYF. The CDR3 DNA follows: TGTGCCAGTAGTATAATCCCCCGGGGTGATCAGTACTTC.

This chain uses TRBV5-4 with TRBJ2-7, with a possible D match to TRBD1 (5 bases). The V end lost 4 bases, the J end lost 6 bases, and 20 bases lay between the germline ends. Germline assignment: CDR1 SGHNT and CDR2 YYREEE (reference sequence). This CDR3 spans 15 amino acids. CDR3 nucleotide sequence: TGTGCCAGCAGCGGTAAACCGCAGGGCATCGGCGAGCAGTACTTC. It encodes CASSGKPQGIGEQYF. Filled out from reference TRBV5-4 and TRBJ2-7, the complete variable domain reads ETGVTQSPTHLIKTRGQQVTLRCSSQSGHNTVSWYQQALGQGPQFIFQYYREEENGRGNFPPRFSGLQFPNYSSELNVNALELDDSALYLCASSGKPQGIGEQYFGPGTRLTVT.

This chain joins TRBV6-5 and TRBJ2-7; 7 bases are shared with TRBD1. This CDR3 is 13 amino acids long. The junction had 7 bases not matched to a gene; V was cut back by 11 bases and J by 0 bases. The germline V gene encodes CDR1 MNHEY and CDR2 SVGAGI. The CDR3 reads CAGLDRSSYEQYF. DNA of the CDR3: TGTGCCGGCCTGGACAGGAGCTCCTACGAGCAGTACTTC.

The chain combines TRBV3-1 (or the pseudogene TRBV3-2) with TRBJ1-2; D unresolved. The CDR3 has 15 amino acids. V shed 2 bases and J shed 0 bases, with 10 bases lying between them. Germline V lookup: CDR1 LGHDT, CDR2 YNNKEL (reference sequence). The CDR3 DNA sequence: TGTGCCAGCAGCCAAATCTTTCTAGCTAACTATGGCTACACCTTC. It yields the protein CASSQIFLANYGYTF.

The rearrangement joins TRBV7-2 to TRBJ1-1, with D perhaps matching TRBD1 (5 bases). CDR1 is SGHTA and CDR2 is FQGNSA in the germline V gene. The CDR3 has 16 residues. V was shortened by 4 bases and J by 0 bases, with 15 bases between the two germline ends. The DNA of the CDR3 is TGTGCCAGCAGCTCCCGGCGACAGCCTCTGAACACTGAAGCTTTCTTT. It yields the protein CASSSRRQPLNTEAFF.

The chain links TRBV27 to TRBJ1-2, with 7 nucleotides matching TRBD1. Germline V lookup: CDR1 MNHEY, CDR2 SMNVEV (reference sequence). Unmatched junction bases numbered 8, after V lost 4 bases and J lost 6 bases. The CDR3 has 14 amino acids. CDR3: CASSSDRARDGYTF. Written as DNA, the CDR3 is TGTGCCAGCAGTTCAGACAGGGCGCGGGATGGCTACACCTTC.

The rearrangement joins TRBV6-5 to TRBJ2-1, with 8 bases aligning to TRBD1. This CDR3 is built from 16 residues. Trimming removed 0 bases from V and 4 bases from J; junction bases left unmatched: 5. The germline V gene encodes CDR1 MNHEY and CDR2 SVGAGI. The CDR3 DNA reads TGTGCCAGCAGTTACTCGAATCAGGGGGCGTACAATGAGCAGTTCTTC. This sequence encodes CASSYSNQGAYNEQFF.

This chain uses TRBV29-1 with TRBJ1-2; 8 positions agree with TRBD1. Trimming took 8 bases from V and 2 from J; bases not matched to a gene: 13. Per germline, CDR1 SQVTM and CDR2 ANQGSEA. The CDR3 sequence is 15 residues long. CDR3 nucleotides: TGCAGCTCTTTGTCCCCGGGACAGGCCAACTATGGCTACACCTTC. Translation gives CSSLSPGQANYGYTF.

The chain carries TRBV3-1 (or the pseudogene TRBV3-2) and TRBJ1-2; D unresolved. Germline V gives CDR1 LGHDT, CDR2 YNNKEL (reference sequence). Deletions cut 5 bases from V and 3 bases from J, with 7 bases between. The CDR3 runs 12 residues. CDR3 in amino acids: CASSGDDYGYTF. The CDR3 coding sequence is TGTGCCAGCAGCGGAGACGACTATGGCTACACCTTC.

The V gene is TRBV9, the J gene TRBJ2-2, with D possibly matching TRBD1 (7 bases). The CDR3 has 14 residues. Trimming cost V 3 bases and J 5 bases, with 11 bases left between them. Germline CDR1 SGDLS, CDR2 YYNGEE. The CDR3 here is CASSAQGTTGELFF. The CDR3 DNA follows: TGTGCCAGCAGCGCACAGGGGACTACCGGGGAGCTGTTTTTT.

The chain recombines TRBV6-5 with TRBJ1-1; a possible D gene is TRBD1 (6 bases). CDR3 length equals 16 residues. Germline V gene data show CDR1 as MNHEY and CDR2 as SVGAGI. V was clipped by 4 bases and J by 2 bases, with 17 bases between them. CDR3 bases: TGTGCCAGCAGTTTTCCTCTCACAGGGAGCAACACTGAAGCTTTCTTT. Its translation: CASSFPLTGSNTEAFF.

This clone was counted a single time. The chain is built from TRBV5-1 and TRBJ2-2, with 8 nucleotides matching TRBD1. The V gene's germline CDR1 is SGHRS and CDR2 YFSETQ. V shed 4 bases and J 6 bases; nucleotides not matched to a gene: 11. The CDR3 contains 16 residues. The DNA of the CDR3 is TGCGCCAGCAGCCCCGGGCAGGGGGCGCGAGCCGGGGAGCTGTTTTTT. It yields the protein CASSPGQGARAGELFF.

V gene TRBV2 combines with J gene TRBJ2-1; 11 bases are a match to TRBD2. Germline V CDR1 and CDR2: SNHLY, FYNNEI. J lost 2 bases, V lost 7 bases, and 4 bases had no gene match. The CDR3 has 15 amino acids. The CDR3 nucleotides read TGTGCCAGCACCCCACTAGCGGGGGCCTACAATGAGCAGTTCTTC. This gives the protein CASTPLAGAYNEQFF. Full variable domain (outside the CDR3, taken from reference TRBV2 and TRBJ2-1): EPEVTQTPSHQVTQMGQEVILRCVPISNHLYFYWYRQILGQKVEFLVSFYNNEISEKSEIFDDQFSVERPDGSNFTLKIRSTKLEDSAMYFCASTPLAGAYNEQFFGPGTRLTVL.

The genes are TRBV12-3 or TRBV12-4 and TRBJ2-1, with a tentative D call TRBD1 (6 bases). Trimming removed 8 bases at V and 3 bases at J, with 11 bases between. The CDR3 is made up of 13 amino acids. The CDR3 region is CASSGTNYNEQFF. Written as DNA, the CDR3 is TGTGCCAGCTCCGGGACAAACTACAATGAGCAGTTCTTC.

Regarding this clone: This sample also contains other DNA sequences that code for the same CDR3. CDR3 amino acids: CASSAQGLNTEAFF. In nucleotides, the CDR3 is TGTGCCAGCAGCGCACAGGGCTTGAACACTGAAGCTTTCTTT. The rearrangement links TRBV7-3 to TRBJ1-1; TRBD1 might be the D (6 bases). The CDR3 has 14 amino acids. Germline V gene data show CDR1 as SGHTA and CDR2 as FQGTGA. With 5 bases removed from V and 0 bases from J, the gap between germline ends came to 10 bases.

Comment on this clone: The same CDR3 arises from other DNA sequences in this sample as well. This sequence joins TRBV11-1 and TRBJ2-7; 7 positions match TRBD1. The germline V gene encodes CDR1 SGHAT and CDR2 FQDESV (reference sequence). V dropped 4 bases and J dropped 3; count of bases not matched to a gene: 6. The CDR3 consists of 14 residues. The CDR3 loop reads CASSYRDSYYEQYF. The DNA for the CDR3 is TGTGCCAGCAGCTACCGGGACAGCTACTACGAGCAGTACTTC.

The rearrangement uses TRBV19 and TRBJ1-4, with D tentatively TRBD1 (6 bases). The germline V and J ends were trimmed by 4 bases and 4 bases, with 13 bases remaining between them. CDR1 is LNHDA, CDR2 SQIVND, per germline (reference sequence). This CDR3 comprises 15 residues. The chain's CDR3 is CASSTRQEFNEKLFF. The CDR3 coding sequence is TGTGCCAGTAGTACCCGACAGGAATTTAATGAAAAACTGTTTTTT.

The chain recombines TRBV27 with TRBJ1-5; 8 nucleotides match TRBD1. CDR1 is MNHEY, CDR2 SMNVEV, per germline (reference sequence). The CDR3 runs to 15 residues. Trimming removed 4 bases from V and 7 bases from J; junction bases left unmatched: 9. CDR3 sequence: CASSYPPTGAQPQHF. The CDR3, as DNA: TGTGCCAGCAGTTACCCACCGACAGGGGCCCAGCCCCAGCATTTT.

The chain combines TRBV4-2 with TRBJ2-7, with a tentative D call TRBD1 (6 bases). Germline-derived CDR1 and CDR2 are LGHNA and YNFKEQ. This CDR3 contains 15 residues. V was pared by 0 bases and J by 2 bases, with 11 bases between. The CDR3 coding sequence is TGTGCCAGCAGCCAAGAGGGCAGGGGCGCCTACGAGCAGTACTTC. This gives the protein CASSQEGRGAYEQYF.

V usage is TRBV30 and J usage is TRBJ2-5; a possible D gene is TRBD2 (6 bases). V lost 5 bases, J lost 3 bases, and 22 bases lay in between. The CDR3 runs 16 residues. The germline CDR1 and CDR2 sequences are GTSNPN and SVGIG (reference sequence). The CDR3 bases are TGTGCCTGGGGCCCCCGCCGGGGGTTAACCGAAGAGACCCAGTACTTC. It translates to CAWGPRRGLTEETQYF. Looking up the rest from reference TRBV30 and TRBJ2-5 gives the full variable domain: SQTIHQWPATLVQPVGSPLSLECTVEGTSNPNLYWYRQAAGRGLQLLFYSVGIGQISSEVPQNLSASRPQDRQFILSSKKLLLSDSGFYLCAWGPRRGLTEETQYFGPGTRLLVL.

The rearrangement joins TRBV6-5 to TRBJ1-3; D is possibly TRBD1 (5 bases). The V and J ends lost 8 bases and 3 bases respectively, with 11 bases between them. Germline V gene data show CDR1 as MNHEY and CDR2 as SVGAGI. This CDR3 comprises 13 residues. Here the CDR3 reads CASQGDLGNTIYF. CDR3 coding DNA: TGTGCCAGCCAGGGTGATCTTGGAAACACCATATATTTT.